Listed below are T cell receptor beta chains from one sample, sequenced in a study of blood T cell repertoires in COVID-19. Profiling relied on immunoSEQ multiplex PCR, and the TCRdb table lists in-frame clones only, not all of them. The sample holds under 200,000 clones; around four fifths are singletons and the top ten take about 3%. The source material was peripheral blood. The source is a man in his 70s with acute or convalescent COVID-19. CDR3s include the opening cysteine and the closing phenylalanine or tryptophan. D genes are given only for firm matches. Not all rows give a size; the values are once, few, many and, for expanded clones, a class.

TRBD2	-	TRBV19	TRBJ2-7	CASNPGTSGDYEQYF	TGTGCCAGTAACCCCGGGACTAGCGGGGACTACGAGCAGTACTTC
-	-	TRBV9	TRBJ2-1	CASSISDRPNEQFF	TGTGCCAGCAGCATATCCGACAGGCCCAATGAGCAGTTCTTC
-	-	TRBV6-5	TRBJ1-2	CASTPRGGGGYTF	TGTGCCAGCACCCCGAGGGGAGGGGGTGGCTACACCTTC
-	-	TRBV6-2/TRBV6-3	TRBJ2-1	CASSYPGLGEQFF	TGTGCCAGCAGTTACCCCGGACTCGGAGAGCAGTTCTTC
TRBD1	-	TRBV25-1	TRBJ2-2	CASSPGTDYTGELFF	TGTGCCAGCAGTCCAGGGACAGACTACACCGGGGAGCTGTTTTTT
-	-	TRBV6-4	TRBJ1-1	CASLQGNTEAFF	TGTGCCAGCCTCCAGGGGAACACTGAAGCTTTCTTT
TRBD2	many	TRBV6-2/TRBV6-3	TRBJ2-7	CASSYGREGHDEQYF	TGTGCCAGCAGTTATGGGCGGGAGGGCCACGACGAGCAGTACTTC
-	-	TRBV28	TRBJ1-2	CASSTGIYGYTF	TGTGCCAGCAGTACAGGGATCTATGGCTACACCTTC
TRBD1	-	TRBV11-1	TRBJ2-7	CASSDRQGTYEQYF	TGTGCCAGCAGCGATCGACAGGGAACCTACGAGCAGTACTTC
TRBD1	-	TRBV30	TRBJ1-1	CAWATGVNTEAFF	TGTGCCTGGGCGACAGGGGTGAACACTGAAGCTTTCTTT
-	-	TRBV24-1	TRBJ2-5	CATSEGLGGTQYF	TGTGCCACCAGTGAAGGGCTCGGAGGGACCCAGTACTTC
-	-	TRBV18	TRBJ1-2	CASSPPMGGRIFGYTF	TGTGCCAGCTCACCTCCAATGGGGGGGCGGATTTTCGGTTACACCTTC
-	-	TRBV6-5	TRBJ2-5	CASSYSIMGETQYF	TGTGCCAGCAGTTACTCGATTATGGGCGAGACCCAGTACTTC
TRBD1	-	TRBV4-1	TRBJ1-5	CASSQHVRDRQPQHF	TGCGCCAGCAGCCAACACGTCCGGGACAGACAGCCCCAGCATTTT
-	many	TRBV6-5	TRBJ1-1	CASSFQANTEAFF	TGTGCCAGCAGTTTCCAGGCGAACACTGAAGCTTTCTTT
-	-	TRBV6-5	TRBJ1-1	CASFSPSMNTEAFF	TGTGCCAGCTTTAGCCCGAGTATGAACACTGAAGCTTTCTTT
TRBD2	-	TRBV19	TRBJ2-3	CASRIGTSLDGDTQYF	TGTGCCAGCAGGATCGGGACTAGCTTGGACGGAGATACGCAGTATTTT